This TCR beta chain is drawn from a study of cytomegalovirus exposure and HLA in healthy donors. Study-level background: Earlier results showed roughly 110 million unique TCR beta sequences derived from about 179 million T cells. Study-wide points: The productive fraction for most TCR beta V segments was about 90% or about 30% in an earlier analysis. Later on, a genetic analysis was performed. It linked a missense variant in DCLRE1C with V- and J-gene trimming of TCR beta.

Germline loops: CDR1 MNHEY, CDR2 SMNVEV (reference sequence). J was trimmed by 9 bases and V by 6 bases; bases with no gene match: 13. The CDR3 loop spans 15 amino acids. It was with 60 Vbeta and 13 Jbeta primers that the PCR ran. TCRdb's table, derived via immunoSEQ multiplex PCR, lists solely in-frame clones and lacks some. The profile shows tens of thousands of clones, 70% to 80% of them singletons. Comments on this clone: Its target is not known.

The source is a woman in her forties or fifties in good health and CMV-seropositive. V is TRBV27 and J is TRBJ2-1; TRBD2 matches 8 bases. What was sequenced was PBMCs. Here the CDR3 DNA reads TGTGCCAGCAGGCTAGCGGGTTCACCACCGGGTGAGCAGTTCTTC. This sequence encodes CASRLAGSPPGEQFF.